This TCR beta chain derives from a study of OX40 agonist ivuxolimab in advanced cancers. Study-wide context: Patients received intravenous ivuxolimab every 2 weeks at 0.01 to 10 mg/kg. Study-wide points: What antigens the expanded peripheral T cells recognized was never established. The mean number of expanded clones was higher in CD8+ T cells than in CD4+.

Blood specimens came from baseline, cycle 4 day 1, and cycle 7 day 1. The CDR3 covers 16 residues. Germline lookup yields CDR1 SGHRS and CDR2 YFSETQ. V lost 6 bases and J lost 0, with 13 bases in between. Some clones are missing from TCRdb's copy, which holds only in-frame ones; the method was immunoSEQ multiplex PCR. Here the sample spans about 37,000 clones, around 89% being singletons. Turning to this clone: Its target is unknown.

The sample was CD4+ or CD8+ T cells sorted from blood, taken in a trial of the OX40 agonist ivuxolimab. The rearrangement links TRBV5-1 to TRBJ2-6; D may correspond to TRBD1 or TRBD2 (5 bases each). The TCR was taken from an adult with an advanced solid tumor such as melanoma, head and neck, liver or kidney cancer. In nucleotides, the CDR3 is TGCGCCAGCACCCCCCGAGGGGACTCTGGGGCCAACGTCCTGACTTTC. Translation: CASTPRGDSGANVLTF.